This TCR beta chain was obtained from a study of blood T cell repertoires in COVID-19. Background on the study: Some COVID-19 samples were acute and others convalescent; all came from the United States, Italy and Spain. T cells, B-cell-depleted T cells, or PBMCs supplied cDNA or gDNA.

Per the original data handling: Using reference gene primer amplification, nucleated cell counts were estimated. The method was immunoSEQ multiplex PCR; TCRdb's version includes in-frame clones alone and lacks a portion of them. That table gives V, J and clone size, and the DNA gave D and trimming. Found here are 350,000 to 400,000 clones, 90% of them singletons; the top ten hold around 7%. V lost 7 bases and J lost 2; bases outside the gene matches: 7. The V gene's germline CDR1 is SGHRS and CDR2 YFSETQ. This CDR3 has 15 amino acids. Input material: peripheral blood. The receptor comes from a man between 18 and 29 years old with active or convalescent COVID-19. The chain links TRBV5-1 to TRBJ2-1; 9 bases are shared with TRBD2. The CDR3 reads CASSLAGLAYNEQFF. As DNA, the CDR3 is TGCGCCAGCTCCCTAGCGGGACTTGCCTACAATGAGCAGTTCTTC.